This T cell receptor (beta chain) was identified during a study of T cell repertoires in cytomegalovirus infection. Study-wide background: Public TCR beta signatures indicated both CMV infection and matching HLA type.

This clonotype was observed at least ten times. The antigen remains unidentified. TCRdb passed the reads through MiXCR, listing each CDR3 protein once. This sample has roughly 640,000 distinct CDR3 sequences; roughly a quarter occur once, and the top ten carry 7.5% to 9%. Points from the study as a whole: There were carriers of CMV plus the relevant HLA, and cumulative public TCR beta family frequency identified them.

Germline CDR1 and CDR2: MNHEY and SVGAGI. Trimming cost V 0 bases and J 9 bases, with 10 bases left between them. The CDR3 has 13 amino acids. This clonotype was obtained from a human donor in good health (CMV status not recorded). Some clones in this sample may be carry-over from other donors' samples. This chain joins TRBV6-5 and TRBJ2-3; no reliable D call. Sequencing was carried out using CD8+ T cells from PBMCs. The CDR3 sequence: CASSYSMVDTQYF. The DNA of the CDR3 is TGTGCCAGCAGTTACTCTATGGTAGACACGCAGTATTTT.